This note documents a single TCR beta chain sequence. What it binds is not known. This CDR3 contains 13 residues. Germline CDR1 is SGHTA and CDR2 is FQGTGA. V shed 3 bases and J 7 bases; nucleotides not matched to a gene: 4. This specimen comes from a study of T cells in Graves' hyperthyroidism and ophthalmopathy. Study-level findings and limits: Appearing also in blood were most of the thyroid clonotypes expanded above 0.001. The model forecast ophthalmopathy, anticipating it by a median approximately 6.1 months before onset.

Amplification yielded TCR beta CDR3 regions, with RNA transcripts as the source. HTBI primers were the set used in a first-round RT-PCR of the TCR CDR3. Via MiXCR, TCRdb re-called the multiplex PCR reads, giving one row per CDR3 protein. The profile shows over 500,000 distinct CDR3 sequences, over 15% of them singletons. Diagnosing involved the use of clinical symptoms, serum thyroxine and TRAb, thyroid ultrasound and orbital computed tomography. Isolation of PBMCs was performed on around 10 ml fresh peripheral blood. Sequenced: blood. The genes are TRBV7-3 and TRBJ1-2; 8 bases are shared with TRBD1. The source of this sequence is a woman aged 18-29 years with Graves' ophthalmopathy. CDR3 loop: CASSFGQGAGYTF. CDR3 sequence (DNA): TGTGCCAGCAGCTTTGGACAGGGTGCTGGCTACACCTTC. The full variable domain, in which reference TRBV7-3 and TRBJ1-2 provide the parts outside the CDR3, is GAGVSQTPSNKVTEKGKYVELRCDPISGHTALYWYRQSLGQGPEFLIYFQGTGAADDSGLPNDRFFAVRPEGSVSTLKIQRTERGDSAVYLCASSFGQGAGYTFGSGTRLTVV.